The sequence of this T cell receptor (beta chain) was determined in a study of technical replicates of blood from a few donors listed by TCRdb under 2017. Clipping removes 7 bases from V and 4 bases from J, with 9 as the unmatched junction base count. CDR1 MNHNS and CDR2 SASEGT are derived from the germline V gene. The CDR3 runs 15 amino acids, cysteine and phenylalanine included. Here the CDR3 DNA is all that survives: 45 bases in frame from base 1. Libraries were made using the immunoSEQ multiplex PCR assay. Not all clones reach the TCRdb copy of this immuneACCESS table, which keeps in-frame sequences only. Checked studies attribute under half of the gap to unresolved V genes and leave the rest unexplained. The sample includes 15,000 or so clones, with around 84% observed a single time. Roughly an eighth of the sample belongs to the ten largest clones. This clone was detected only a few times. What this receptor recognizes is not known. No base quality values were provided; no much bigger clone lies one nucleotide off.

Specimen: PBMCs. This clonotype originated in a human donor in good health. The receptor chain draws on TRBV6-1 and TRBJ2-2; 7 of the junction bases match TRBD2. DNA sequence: TGTGCCAGCACCCCCGGGACTACCTTCACCGGGGAGCTGTTTTTT. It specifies CASTPGTTFTGELFF.